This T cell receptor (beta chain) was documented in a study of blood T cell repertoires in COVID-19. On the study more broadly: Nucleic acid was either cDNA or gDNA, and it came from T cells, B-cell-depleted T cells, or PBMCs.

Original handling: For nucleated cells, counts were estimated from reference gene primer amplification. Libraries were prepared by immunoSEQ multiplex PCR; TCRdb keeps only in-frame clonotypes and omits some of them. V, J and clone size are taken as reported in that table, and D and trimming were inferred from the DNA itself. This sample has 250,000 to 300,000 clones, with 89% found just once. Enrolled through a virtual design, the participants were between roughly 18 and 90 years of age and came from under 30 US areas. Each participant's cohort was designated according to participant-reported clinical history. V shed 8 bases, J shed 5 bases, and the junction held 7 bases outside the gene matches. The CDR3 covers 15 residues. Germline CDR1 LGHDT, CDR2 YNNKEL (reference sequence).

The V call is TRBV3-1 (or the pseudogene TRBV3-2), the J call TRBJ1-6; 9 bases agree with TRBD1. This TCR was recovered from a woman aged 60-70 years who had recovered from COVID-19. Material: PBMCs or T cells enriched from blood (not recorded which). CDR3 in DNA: TGTGCCAGCGGGCCGGGACAGGGTAATAATTCACCCCTCCACTTT. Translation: CASGPGQGNNSPLHF.